This entry lists 2 T cell receptor beta chains sequenced from one sample in a study of T cell responses to AZD1222 COVID-19 vaccine. TCRdb keeps only in-frame clones here, not all; method: immunoSEQ multiplex PCR. The sample lists under 95,000 clones; roughly 89% were seen once. Sequences were derived from peripheral blood, sampled on day 0 of AZD1222 vaccination. The receptors shown here come from an adult in good health.

The rearrangement links TRBV2 to TRBJ2-7; the match to TRBD1 covers 9 bases. Germline CDR1 and CDR2: SNHLY and FYNNEI. Trimming cost V 10 bases and J 6 bases; bases outside gene matches: 13. The CDR3 runs 14 residues. The CDR3 is CATTTPHRGREQYF. For the CDR3, the DNA is TGTGCCACCACAACACCTCACAGGGGGCGCGAGCAGTACTTC.

The J gene is TRBJ1-3, the V gene TRBV19; possible D gene TRBD1, 6 bases. V was shortened by 4 bases and J by 4 bases, with 20 bases between the two germline ends. The CDR3 has 17 amino acids. Germline assignment: CDR1 LNHDA and CDR2 SQIVND (reference sequence). In nucleotides, the CDR3 is TGTGCCAGTAGTAAGGGAACAGGGCAATCGCGGGGAAACACCATATATTTT. This gives the protein CASSKGTGQSRGNTIYF.